The entry below gives a single TCR beta chain sequence along with its context. Its target is unknown. Per the germline V gene, CDR1 is MNHNS and CDR2 is SASEGT. This CDR3 has 13 amino acids. The V and J ends lost 7 bases and 0 bases respectively, with 7 bases between them. The data derive from a study of OX40 agonist ivuxolimab in advanced cancers. Study summary: Head and neck, renal cell, melanoma or hepatocellular carcinoma were the cancers that dose-escalation patients had. Patients were about 83% male with ages about 20 to 79, mean about 60. Of the participants, approximately 44% had some prior anti-PD-1, anti-PD-L1 or anti-CTLA-4 therapy, which was allowed. Study-level results: Both blood CD4+ and CD8+ T cells showed clonal growth by week 6 at 0.1 to 3.0 mg/kg.

Assay used: immunoSEQ multiplex PCR; TCRdb lists only in-frame clones, some missing. The top ten clones hold about 0.6% of a sample with approximately 66,000 clones, about 91% of them seen once. The rearrangement uses TRBV6-1 and TRBJ1-5; possible D gene TRBD1, 6 bases. The TCR sequence derives from an adult with an advanced solid tumor such as melanoma, head and neck, liver or kidney cancer. Sequenced here: CD4+ or CD8+ T cells sorted from blood, sampled in a trial of the OX40 agonist ivuxolimab. The CDR3 DNA reads TGTGCCAGCAAGGGGGATAGCAATCAGCCCCAGCATTTT. It translates to CASKGDSNQPQHF.